What follows are 27 T cell receptor beta chains derived from one specimen sequenced in a study of CD8 T cells in ankylosing spondylitis. TCRdb re-called the 5' RACE reads with MiXCR, one entry per CDR3 protein. The table has 380,000 or so distinct CDR3 sequences, roughly 20% seen once. Sequencing used blood, either unsorted or a sorted T cell fraction (not recorded which). These receptor sequences come from a male donor with ankylosing spondylitis or in good health (not recorded which).

The chain links TRBV5-1 to TRBJ2-7; 9 positions agree with TRBD1. Germline CDR1 reads SGHRS; CDR2 reads YFSETQ. This CDR3 has 15 amino acids. V shed 2 bases, J shed 5 bases, and the junction held 8 bases outside the gene matches. Here the CDR3 DNA reads TGCGCCAGCAGCTTTTACCGGGACAGGGCCCACGAGCAGTACTTC. It translates to CASSFYRDRAHEQYF.

Only a few counts were recorded for this clonotype. The chain has TRBV11-2 and TRBJ2-7; 10 positions agree with TRBD1. V gave up 4 bases and J gave up 3 bases; unmatched junction bases: 6. Germline CDR1 is SGHAT and CDR2 is FQNNGV. The length of the CDR3 is 15 residues. The CDR3 nucleotides read TGTGCCAGCAGCTCCCTCGGGACAGGGGTCTACGAGCAGTACTTC. It is translated as CASSSLGTGVYEQYF. The complete variable domain, with remaining parts taken from reference TRBV11-2 and TRBJ2-7, reads EAGVAQSPRYKIIEKRQSVAFWCNPISGHATLYWYQQILGQGPKLLIQFQNNGVVDDSQLPKDRFSAERLKGVDSTLKIQPAKLEDSAVYLCASSSLGTGVYEQYFGPGTRLTVT.

The table lists this clonotype with many counts. Here the CDR3 DNA reads TGCAGCGCCGTCCCACTAACTCAGTTCTTC. Amino acid sequence: CSAVPLTQFF. The chain employs TRBV29-1 and TRBJ2-1; no definite D call. V was cut by 7 bases and J by 13 bases, with 14 bases left in between. The CDR3 totals 10 residues. CDR1 is SQVTM and CDR2 is ANQGSEA in the germline V gene.

Only a few counts were recorded for this clonotype. The V gene is TRBV4-1, the J gene TRBJ2-3; D unclear. The CDR3 is 17 amino acids. Germline CDR1 reads MGHRA; CDR2 reads YSYEKL. Between the trimmed V and J ends, which lost 0 bases and 4 bases, there was a span of 17 bases. The CDR3: CASSQDSSRMVADTQYF. Here the CDR3 DNA reads TGCGCCAGCAGCCAAGATTCCAGTCGAATGGTGGCAGATACGCAGTATTTT.

This clonotype was seen a few times. The V and J genes are TRBV12-5 and TRBJ2-1, with 9 nucleotides matching TRBD2. This CDR3 spans 16 amino acids. J lost 4 bases, V lost 2 bases, and 6 bases had no gene match. Germline V CDR1 and CDR2: LGHNT, FRNRAP. The CDR3 loop reads CASGLLGGGAYNEQFF. The CDR3 coding sequence is TGTGCTAGTGGTTTGTTGGGCGGGGGGGCGTACAATGAGCAGTTCTTC.

About this clonotype: The junction shows a germline mismatch at one end, possibly a read error. The chain recombines TRBV12-3 or TRBV12-4 with TRBJ2-6, with D possibly matching TRBD1 (6 bases). CDR3 length: 15 residues. The CDR3 nucleotides are TGTGCCAGCAGTTCCAGGGGAGCTGGGGCCAGCGTCCTGACTTTC. Encoded protein: CASSSRGAGASVLTF.

The chain employs TRBV7-9 and TRBJ2-7; D is unclear. Germline V gives CDR1 SEHNR, CDR2 FQNEAQ (reference sequence). Trimming took off 0 bases at V and 0 bases at J, with 12 bases between the two ends. The CDR3 length is 16 residues. The CDR3, as DNA: TGTGCCAGCAGCTTAGCCTTTGGCGCGGCCTCCTACGAGCAGTACTTC. It encodes CASSLAFGAASYEQYF. The full variable domain, completed using reference TRBV7-9 and TRBJ2-7, is DTGVSQNPRHKITKRGQNVTFRCDPISEHNRLYWYRQTLGQGPEFLTYFQNEAQLEKSRLLSDRFSAERPKGSFSTLEIQRTEQGDSAMYLCASSLAFGAASYEQYFGPGTRLTVT.

This clonotype came up a few times. The chain joins TRBV7-9 to TRBJ2-7; D might be TRBD1 (5 bases). The CDR3 spans 13 residues. The V gene lost 8 bases and the J gene lost 0 bases, with 11 bases spanning the gap. Germline V gene lookup returns CDR1 SEHNR and CDR2 FQNEAQ (reference sequence). CDR3 DNA sequence: TGTGCCAGCGGTCGCAGGGACTCCTACGAGCAGTACTTC. The encoded protein is CASGRRDSYEQYF.

In this sample, this clonotype turned up a few times. The chain has TRBV12-3 or TRBV12-4 and TRBJ2-7, with 11 bases aligning to TRBD1. This CDR3 region has 15 residues. V trimming: 4 bases; J trimming: 2 bases; junction bases outside the gene matches: 4. CDR3 residues: CASSYGTGGAYEQYF. The CDR3, as DNA: TGTGCCAGCAGTTACGGGACAGGGGGTGCCTACGAGCAGTACTTC.

The chain has TRBV6-1 and TRBJ2-3; D is tentatively TRBD1 or TRBD2 (5 bases each). The CDR3 contains 15 residues. Between the trimmed V and J ends, which lost 6 bases and 2 bases, there was a span of 15 bases. Germline V gene sequence: CDR1 MNHNS, CDR2 SASEGT. CDR3 DNA sequence: TGTGCCAGCAGGAGGGGTTGGGCTTCCACAGATACGCAGTATTTT. It yields the protein CASRRGWASTDTQYF.

The chain carries TRBV12-3 or TRBV12-4 and TRBJ2-7; 8 bases fit TRBD2. Trimming at V came to 4 bases and at J to 5 bases, leaving 7 bases not matched to a gene. The CDR3 sequence is 14 residues long. The CDR3 DNA sequence: TGTGCCAGCAGTTATGAGACTAGCGCACACGAGCAGTACTTC. Translating gives CASSYETSAHEQYF.

This clonotype was observed a few times. This chain joins TRBV12-3 or TRBV12-4 and TRBJ2-3; D possibly corresponds to TRBD2 (6 bases). Trimming took 6 bases from V and 4 from J, leaving 14 bases between them. The CDR3 runs 14 residues. The CDR3 DNA follows: TGTGCCAGCAGCCAGACTAGTGTCCCAGATACGCAGTATTTT. It specifies CASSQTSVPDTQYF.

This CDR3 reads CASSYPGTGGAEQFF. In DNA form, the CDR3 reads TGTGCCAGCAGTTATCCCGGGACAGGGGGCGCTGAGCAGTTCTTC. This rearrangement joins TRBV12-3 or TRBV12-4 to TRBJ2-1, with 12 bases aligning to TRBD1. The CDR3 sequence is 15 residues long. With 4 bases clipped from V and 9 bases from J, the junction kept 7 bases outside the gene matches.

The chain couples TRBV4-2 to TRBJ2-7, with 10 bases that match TRBD1. Per the germline V gene, CDR1 is LGHNA and CDR2 is YNFKEQ. After removal of 3 bases from V and 1 base from J, the junction contained 9 bases not matched to a gene. The CDR3 extends over 17 amino acids. The CDR3 protein is CASSQGPGTGESYEQYF. Written as DNA, the CDR3 is TGTGCCAGCAGCCAGGGGCCAGGGACAGGGGAATCCTACGAGCAGTACTTC.

The table lists this clonotype with a few counts. The chain recombines TRBV27 with TRBJ2-7; D ambiguous. The CDR3 length is 13 residues. V lost 4 bases, J lost 0 bases, and 7 bases lay in between. Germline V lookup: CDR1 MNHEY, CDR2 SMNVEV (reference sequence). The DNA of the CDR3 is TGTGCCAGCAGTTCCGCCCTCTCCTACGAGCAGTACTTC. It specifies CASSSALSYEQYF.

A note on this clonotype: A much larger clone sits a single nucleotide away, making a read error possible. The chain employs TRBV6-5 and TRBJ1-1; tentatively, D is TRBD1 (5 bases). The CDR3 runs 11 residues. Trimming shortened V by 7 bases and J by 5 bases, and 8 bases separated the two germline ends. Germline loops: CDR1 MNHEY, CDR2 SVGAGI. Here the CDR3 DNA reads TGTGCCAGCATTTGGGGGACTGAAGCTTTCTTT. It yields the protein CASIWGTEAFF.

A few counts support this clonotype. The chain recombines TRBV3-1 with TRBJ1-2, with 9 bases identical to TRBD1. The ends lost 0 bases at V and 4 bases at J; junction bases unmatched: 3. The CDR3 has 15 amino acids. CDR1 and CDR2 (germline): LGHDT, YNNKEL (reference sequence). The CDR3 spells CASSQEWTGVYGYTF. CDR3 bases: TGTGCCAGCAGCCAAGAATGGACAGGGGTCTATGGCTACACCTTC.

This clonotype was observed a few times. The chain links TRBV5-5 to TRBJ1-1; D is unresolved. Germline CDR1 SGHKS, CDR2 YYEKEE (reference sequence). The CDR3 is made up of 14 amino acids. Trimming removed 0 bases from V and 0 bases from J, with 6 bases in between. In nucleotides, the CDR3 is TGTGCCAGCAGCTTGGTCCTGGTGAACACTGAAGCTTTCTTT. It translates to CASSLVLVNTEAFF.

The chain uses TRBV19 and TRBJ2-1, with a tentative D call TRBD2 (7 bases). CDR1 and CDR2 from the germline V gene are LNHDA and SQIVND (reference sequence). V lost 5 bases to trimming and J lost 15 bases, with 20 bases between them. The CDR3 has 13 residues. The CDR3 region is CASSAVPGGLGFF. In DNA form, the CDR3 reads TGTGCCAGTAGTGCCGTACCGGGGGGCCTTGGGTTCTTC.

The V and J genes are TRBV9 and TRBJ2-6, with D possibly matching TRBD2 (5 bases). Trimming left V 0 bases short and J 5 bases short, with 12 bases between. Per germline, CDR1 SGDLS and CDR2 YYNGEE. The CDR3 has 16 amino acids. Here the CDR3 reads CASSVEGLPRANVLTF. The CDR3 region has the DNA TGTGCCAGCAGCGTAGAAGGACTTCCTAGGGCCAACGTCCTGACTTTC.

V is TRBV6-5 and J is TRBJ2-7, with D uncertain. V was cut by 1 base and J by 3 bases, with 10 bases left in between. This CDR3 has 14 amino acids. CDR1 and CDR2 (germline): MNHEY, SVGAGI. CDR3 sequence reads: CASSYLGQRYEQYF. DNA of the CDR3: TGTGCCAGCAGTTACTTAGGTCAGCGCTACGAGCAGTACTTC.

The table lists this clonotype with a few counts. This chain joins TRBV27 and TRBJ2-7; 8 bases are a match to TRBD2. Germline loops: CDR1 MNHEY, CDR2 SMNVEV (reference sequence). The V segment lost 4 bases and the J segment 2 bases; nucleotides outside the gene matches: 7. There are 15 residues in the CDR3. This chain's CDR3 is CASSSELADTYEQYF. The CDR3 coding sequence is TGTGCCAGCAGTTCTGAACTAGCGGACACCTACGAGCAGTACTTC.

V is TRBV28 and J is TRBJ2-1, with D maybe TRBD2 (7 bases). Trimming took off 8 bases at V and 2 bases at J, with 16 bases between the two ends. Germline CDR1 is MDHEN and CDR2 is SYDVKM. The length of the CDR3 is 15 residues. Here the CDR3 DNA reads TGTGCCAGCGGGTTCCCGGGGGGCCCCTACAATGAGCAGTTCTTC. This sequence encodes CASGFPGGPYNEQFF. The full variable domain, its missing parts supplied by reference TRBV28 and TRBJ2-1, is DVKVTQSSRYLVKRTGEKVFLECVQDMDHENMFWYRQDPGLGLRLIYFSYDVKMKEKGDIPEGYSVSREKKERFSLILESASTNQTSMYLCASGFPGGPYNEQFFGPGTRLTVL.

Only one count was recorded for this clonotype. The chain is built from TRBV14 and TRBJ2-1; 10 bases match TRBD2. There are 15 residues in the CDR3. Looked up from germline, CDR1 is SGHDN and CDR2 is FVKESK. V shed 6 bases, J shed 4 bases, and the junction held 6 bases outside the gene matches. The CDR3 nucleotides are TGTGCCAGCAGACTCGGACTAGCGGAGTACAATGAGCAGTTCTTC. This encodes CASRLGLAEYNEQFF.

This clonotype appeared a few times. The chain carries TRBV11-2 and TRBJ1-2; D gene uncertain. This CDR3 comprises 14 residues. The ends were cut back, 5 bases at V and 4 bases at J, with 14 bases in the middle. In germline, CDR1 is SGHAT, CDR2 FQNNGV. CDR3 region: CASSPSGRIYGYTF. CDR3 DNA: TGTGCCAGCAGCCCGTCCGGTAGAATCTATGGCTACACCTTC.

The chain joins TRBV12-3 or TRBV12-4 to TRBJ2-7; D gene unclear. Trimming left V 8 bases short and J 0 bases short, with 14 bases between. The CDR3 is 14 residues long. The CDR3 here is CASYRLRSSYEQYF. The CDR3 DNA follows: TGTGCCAGCTACCGACTGCGTTCCTCCTACGAGCAGTACTTC.

The rearrangement joins TRBV7-9 to TRBJ2-7; D gene uncertain. The germline V and J ends were trimmed by 5 bases and 7 bases, with 12 bases remaining between them. This CDR3 contains 12 residues. Germline CDR1 SEHNR, CDR2 FQNEAQ (reference sequence). The CDR3 sequence: CASSLLKSEQYF. CDR3 sequence (DNA): TGTGCCAGCAGCCTCCTGAAATCTGAGCAGTACTTC.